This T cell receptor beta chain was sequenced for a study of T cell repertoires in cytomegalovirus infection. V was shortened by 5 bases and J by 5 bases, with 13 bases between the two germline ends. CDR1 SGHDN and CDR2 FVKESK come from the germline V gene. The CDR3 contains 14 residues. This clonotype was detected ten times or more. In TCRdb, the reads were re-called with MiXCR into one record per CDR3 protein. The table includes about 490,000 distinct CDR3 sequences, around 11% detected once. The V gene is TRBV14, the J gene TRBJ1-5, with D tentatively TRBD1 (6 bases). The specimen was PBMCs. This clonotype was obtained from a human donor in good health (CMV status not recorded). Some clones in this sample may be carry-over from other donors' samples. CDR3 sequence reads: CASSFAGADQPQHF. CDR3 bases: TGTGCCAGCAGCTTCGCGGGGGCGGATCAGCCCCAGCATTTT.